Listed below are T cell receptor beta chains from one sample, sequenced in a study of shared clonotypes between healthy human individuals. Generated by immunoSEQ multiplex PCR, the TCRdb table keeps only in-frame clones and is missing some. The top ten clones hold 0.85% to 1.2% of a sample with millions of clones, over 85% of them seen once. Sequencing was carried out using naive CD8+ T cells sorted from blood. These receptors were taken from a man between 18 and 35 years old in good health. The CDR3 runs from the conserved cysteine through the conserved F or W. D genes are given only for firm matches. Expanded clones get a size class; other rows say once, few or many, or leave the size out.

cdr3_aa cdr3_nt j_call d_call v_call clone_size
CASSSTFLSEQFF TGTGCCAGCAGCTCCACATTCCTATCGGAGCAGTTCTTC TRBJ2-1 . TRBV7-2 few
CASSQLSLAGDEQFF TGCGCCAGCAGCCAACTCAGCCTAGCGGGAGATGAGCAGTTCTTC TRBJ2-1 TRBD2 TRBV4-3 .
CASSEGQGVRQPQHF TGTGCCAGCAGTGAAGGCCAGGGGGTGCGGCAGCCCCAGCATTTT TRBJ1-5 TRBD1 TRBV2 .
CSVERLAGTTYEQYF TGCAGCGTTGAACGACTAGCGGGGACTACCTACGAGCAGTACTTC TRBJ2-7 TRBD2 TRBV29-1 .
CASSPGGGQGELNGYTF TGTGCCAGCAGCCCAGGGGGGGGACAGGGAGAGTTGAATGGCTACACCTTC TRBJ1-2 TRBD1 TRBV11-2 .
CASSYAGDTEAFF TGTGCCAGCAGTTACGCAGGGGACACTGAAGCTTTCTTT TRBJ1-1 . TRBV6-5 few
CASSQEDGIMNTEAFF TGCGCCAGCAGCCAAGAAGATGGCATCATGAACACTGAAGCTTTCTTT TRBJ1-1 . TRBV4-1 .
CASSQVIGGNTEAFF TGCGCCAGCAGCCAAGTAATAGGAGGGAACACTGAAGCTTTCTTT TRBJ1-1 . TRBV4-1 .
CASMVAGYNEQFF TGTGCCAGCATGGTAGCGGGGTACAATGAGCAGTTCTTC TRBJ2-1 TRBD2 TRBV2 .
CASSLIGEGDTQYF TGTGCCAGCAGCTTAATAGGTGAAGGGGATACGCAGTATTTT TRBJ2-3 . TRBV7-3 .
CASKYLAGLYEQYF TGTGCCAGCAAATATCTAGCGGGGCTGTACGAGCAGTACTTC TRBJ2-7 TRBD2 TRBV6-1 .
CASSFYSYEQYF TGTGCCAGCAGTTTCTATTCCTACGAGCAGTACTTC TRBJ2-7 . TRBV28 .
CASSQQTEETQYF TGCGCCAGCAGCCAACAGACAGAAGAGACCCAGTACTTC TRBJ2-5 . TRBV4-1 .
CASTEGLGLDYGYTF TGTGCCAGCACTGAAGGGTTGGGCTTGGACTATGGCTACACCTTC TRBJ1-2 . TRBV6-1 .
CASSFFGLSQETQYF TGTGCCAGCAGTTTCTTCGGACTCTCCCAAGAGACCCAGTACTTC TRBJ2-5 . TRBV27 .
CAISESGRGGPYEQYF TGTGCCATCAGTGAGTCGGGGAGGGGGGGACCCTACGAGCAGTACTTC TRBJ2-7 . TRBV10-3 .
CASSGLDHQPQHF TGTGCCAGTAGTGGACTGGACCATCAGCCCCAGCATTTT TRBJ1-5 . TRBV19 few
CASSQMPGTSGRAHEQFF TGCGCCAGCAGCCAAATGCCCGGGACTAGCGGGAGGGCACATGAGCAGTTCTTC TRBJ2-1 TRBD2 TRBV4-1 .
CASSPAPRQGDTDTQYF TGTGCCAGCAGTCCGGCACCTCGACAGGGGGACACAGATACGCAGTATTTT TRBJ2-3 TRBD1 TRBV28 .
CAWVTVDYGYTF TGTGCCTGGGTTACAGTTGACTATGGCTACACCTTC TRBJ1-2 . TRBV30 .
CASSFGGETQYF TGTGCCAGCAGCTTCGGGGGTGAGACCCAGTACTTC TRBJ2-5 . TRBV5-6 .
CASSPMLGGAGDTQYF TGTGCCAGCAGCCCGATGCTCGGGGGGGCAGGTGATACGCAGTATTTT TRBJ2-3 TRBD2 TRBV11-2 .
CASSQSSGDQETQYF TGCGCCAGCAGCCAGTCTAGCGGGGACCAAGAGACCCAGTACTTC TRBJ2-5 TRBD2 TRBV4-3 .
CASSYPGGHTEAFF TGTGCCAGCAGCTACCCAGGGGGGCACACTGAAGCTTTCTTT TRBJ1-1 TRBD1 TRBV7-9 .
CASSPGDGYTF TGTGCCAGCAGCCCCGGGGACGGCTACACCTTC TRBJ1-2 . TRBV11-2 .
CASSLIGYGQPQHF TGTGCCAGCAGTTTAATAGGGTACGGACAGCCCCAGCATTTT TRBJ1-5 . TRBV27 .
CASSFWETYEQYF TGTGCCAGCAGCTTTTGGGAAACCTACGAGCAGTACTTC TRBJ2-7 . TRBV7-9 once
CASSWTGNGYTF TGCGCCAGCAGCTGGACAGGGAATGGCTACACCTTC TRBJ1-2 TRBD1 TRBV5-1 .
CASSFGGTYEQYF TGTGCCAGCAGCTTTGGGGGAACCTACGAGCAGTACTTC TRBJ2-7 . TRBV5-4 .
CASYPLAGEPDTQYF TGTGCCAGCTACCCACTAGCGGGAGAACCAGATACGCAGTATTTT TRBJ2-3 TRBD2 TRBV11-2 .
CSVGGLAGGNNEQFF TGCAGCGTGGGGGGACTAGCGGGAGGGAACAATGAGCAGTTCTTC TRBJ2-1 TRBD2 TRBV29-1 .
CSVDLGQGNEQYF TGCAGCGTTGATCTGGGACAGGGGAACGAGCAGTACTTC TRBJ2-7 TRBD1 TRBV29-1 .
CASSRGTSGTNTGELFF TGTGCCAGCAGCCGCGGGACTAGCGGGACGAACACCGGGGAGCTGTTTTTT TRBJ2-2 TRBD2 TRBV7-3 .
CASSQAVLAGGLSYEQYF TGCGCCAGCAGCCAAGCGGTACTAGCGGGAGGACTCTCCTACGAGCAGTACTTC TRBJ2-7 TRBD2 TRBV4-1 .
CASSEAGWLGTALMNTEAFF TGTGCCAGCAGTGAAGCGGGATGGCTGGGGACAGCACTCATGAACACTGAAGCTTTCTTT TRBJ1-1 TRBD1 TRBV6-1 .
CSVERRDRADTQYF TGCAGCGTTGAGAGGCGGGATAGGGCAGATACGCAGTATTTT TRBJ2-3 . TRBV29-1 .
CASSWGLAGAIDTQYF TGTGCCAGCAGCTGGGGACTAGCGGGAGCAATAGATACGCAGTATTTT TRBJ2-3 TRBD2 TRBV11-2 .
CATPTPGPSSYEQYF TGTGCCACCCCAACCCCGGGACCAAGCTCCTACGAGCAGTACTTC TRBJ2-7 . TRBV19 .